The 29 T cell receptor beta chains presented below share a single source sample, sequenced in a study of blood T cells in healthy people across ages. With a J-beta primer mix and a sample-barcoded 5' primer, a second PCR ran 7 to 11 cycles. TCRdb re-analysed the 5' RACE reads in MiXCR, keeping a single row per CDR3 protein. Of 1.2 million to 1.5 million distinct CDR3 sequences detected, around two fifths appear once; the ten largest clones hold 7.9%. The sample consisted of blood. These receptors all come from a woman younger than 30 in good health.

J is TRBJ1-5 and V is TRBV20-1; 8 positions match TRBD1. Germline trimming cut 0 bases from V and 6 bases from J; bases unmatched to any gene: 10. Germline V gene sequence: CDR1 DFQATT, CDR2 SNEGSKA (reference sequence). CDR3 length: 16 amino acids. The CDR3 DNA reads TGCAGTGCTAGAGACTTAAAGGACAGGGATGGTCAGCCCCAGCATTTT. Translated: CSARDLKDRDGQPQHF.

In its sample, this clonotype was seen a few times. The chain combines TRBV6-1 with TRBJ2-5; 7 bases are a match to TRBD1. From germline, CDR1 is MNHNS and CDR2 SASEGT. The CDR3 loop spans 14 amino acids. Trimming took 2 bases from V and 4 from J; bases not matched to a gene: 4. The CDR3 DNA is TGTGCCAGCAGTGAAATAGGGGGCCCAGAGACCCAGTACTTC. Amino acid sequence: CASSEIGGPETQYF.

A word on this clonotype: An end of the junction does not agree with germline; a read error may underlie this. J is TRBJ2-6 and V is TRBV28; D remains unclear. The CDR3 runs 13 residues. Germline V gene sequence: CDR1 MDHEN, CDR2 SYDVKM. The CDR3 loop reads CASGLGVANVLTF. In nucleotides, the CDR3 is TGTGCCAGCGGTTTAGGTGTGGCCAACGTCCTGACTTTC.

This clonotype was recorded a few times. The chain uses TRBV7-6 and TRBJ2-7; D is unresolved. Trimming left V 5 bases short and J 1 base short, with 21 bases between. The length of the CDR3 is 17 residues. Germline assignment: CDR1 SGHVS and CDR2 FNYEAQ. DNA of the CDR3: TGTGCCAGCAGCCCAACCTTTGACGGCTCCCTATCCTACGAGCAGTACTTC. It encodes CASSPTFDGSLSYEQYF.

This clonotype came up a few times. The V gene is TRBV2, the J gene TRBJ2-5; D is unresolved. Germline V gives CDR1 SNHLY, CDR2 FYNNEI. The ends were cut back, 9 bases at V and 2 bases at J, with 10 bases in the middle. The CDR3 spans 12 residues. The CDR3 nucleotides are TGTGCCAGTCGATACTTACAAGAGACCCAGTACTTC. It codes for CASRYLQETQYF. The full variable domain, rest sourced from reference TRBV2 and TRBJ2-5, is EPEVTQTPSHQVTQMGQEVILRCVPISNHLYFYWYRQILGQKVEFLVSFYNNEISEKSEIFDDQFSVERPDGSNFTLKIRSTKLEDSAMYFCASRYLQETQYFGPGTRLLVL.

In its sample, this clonotype was seen a few times. The chain employs TRBV5-1 and TRBJ2-2; 7 nucleotides line up with TRBD2. CDR1 SGHRS and CDR2 YFSETQ come from the germline V gene. The junction had 2 bases not matched to a gene; V was cut back by 0 bases and J by 0 bases. The CDR3 has 16 amino acids. Here the CDR3 DNA reads TGCGCCAGCAGCTTGGGCCGGGAGGCGAACACCGGGGAGCTGTTTTTT. Protein: CASSLGREANTGELFF.

This clonotype appeared a few times. In DNA, the CDR3 is TGTGCCAGCAGCTTATCGCGTTCGATGGGGGATACGCAGTATTTT. The encoded protein is CASSLSRSMGDTQYF. The chain uses TRBV7-2 and TRBJ2-3, with D unclear. Trimming removed 2 bases from V and 6 bases from J, with 15 bases in between. CDR3 length equals 15 residues. The germline V gene encodes CDR1 SGHTA and CDR2 FQGNSA. Supplemented by reference TRBV7-2 and TRBJ2-3, the full variable domain reads GAGVSQSPSNKVTEKGKDVELRCDPISGHTALYWYRQSLGQGLEFLIYFQGNSAPDKSGLPSDRFSAERTGGSVSTLTIQRTQQEDSAVYLCASSLSRSMGDTQYFGPGTRLTVL.

The CDR3 loop is CAISEPGTGDSNEQFF. As DNA, the CDR3 is TGTGCCATCAGTGAGCCCGGGACAGGGGATTCAAATGAGCAGTTCTTC. This chain joins TRBV10-3 and TRBJ2-1, with 10 bases lining up with TRBD1. The V gene end was trimmed by 2 bases and the J gene end by 7 bases; junction bases not matched to a gene: 8. The CDR3 contains 16 residues. Per the germline V gene, CDR1 is ENHRY and CDR2 is SYGVKD.

Turning to this clonotype: Germline is not matched at one junction end, which may reflect a read error. The gene calls are TRBV5-1 and TRBJ2-3; 9 positions agree with TRBD2. Germline V gives CDR1 SGHRS, CDR2 YFSETQ. The CDR3 sequence is 15 residues long. This CDR3 reads CVSSLPSGGTDTQYF. CDR3 DNA: TGCGTCAGCAGCTTGCCTAGCGGGGGCACAGATACGCAGTATTTT.

This sequence joins TRBV6-5 and TRBJ2-7; D possibly corresponds to TRBD2 (5 bases). The germline V gene has CDR1 MNHEY and CDR2 SVGAGI. V was trimmed by 3 bases and J by 5 bases, leaving 17 bases between them. The CDR3 runs 15 residues. The CDR3 is CASSYPTVGKNEQYF. The CDR3 bases are TGTGCCAGCAGTTATCCGACCGTCGGGAAAAACGAGCAGTACTTC.

The chain carries TRBV7-2 and TRBJ2-1, with TRBD2 as a possible D gene (5 bases). The CDR3 is 14 residues long. CDR1 and CDR2 from the germline V gene are SGHTA and FQGNSA. Trimming cost V 5 bases and J 10 bases, with 18 bases left between them. The CDR3 DNA is TGTGCCAGCAGCCAGAATGAAGGAGGAAGCGAGCAGTTCTTC. As protein: CASSQNEGGSEQFF.

This clonotype was seen ten or more times. The chain is built from TRBV4-2 and TRBJ2-1, with 10 bases matching TRBD1. Germline lookup yields CDR1 LGHNA and CDR2 YNFKEQ. The CDR3 has 16 residues. Trimming cost V 4 bases and J 7 bases; bases outside gene matches: 10. CDR3 coding DNA: TGTGCCAGCAGCCGACAGGGACAGGGGTCTTATAATGAGCAGTTCTTC. Its protein product is CASSRQGQGSYNEQFF.

This clonotype has just a few counts. The chain links TRBV28 to TRBJ2-5; 13 bases are a match to TRBD2. Germline V lookup: CDR1 MDHEN, CDR2 SYDVKM. Trimming took 2 bases from V and 5 from J; bases not matched to a gene: 2. This CDR3 is built from 15 residues. The CDR3 DNA is TGTGCCAGCAGTTTACCGACTAGCGGGGGGGAGACCCAGTACTTC. Translation: CASSLPTSGGETQYF.

This chain uses TRBV5-1 with TRBJ2-3, with 7 bases lining up with TRBD2. The CDR3 extends over 18 amino acids. Germline loops: CDR1 SGHRS, CDR2 YFSETQ. V lost 0 bases, J lost 4 bases, and 14 bases stayed unmatched. CDR3 amino acids: CASSLVMKGGEKADTQYF. The DNA for the CDR3 is TGCGCCAGCAGCTTGGTTATGAAGGGAGGGGAGAAAGCAGATACGCAGTATTTT.

J is TRBJ1-5 and V is TRBV6-5; 8 bases map to TRBD1. With 6 bases clipped from V and 3 bases from J, the junction kept 4 bases outside the gene matches. The germline V gene has CDR1 MNHEY and CDR2 SVGAGI. There are 14 residues in the CDR3. CDR3 bases: TGTGCCAGCAGACGGACAGGGCCCAATCAGCCCCAGCATTTT. This gives the protein CASRRTGPNQPQHF.

Notes on this clonotype: A single base separates this from a much larger clone, so it may be a read error. The V call is TRBV29-1, the J call TRBJ2-5; 7 positions agree with TRBD2. The CDR3 is made up of 11 amino acids. With 5 bases clipped from V and 11 bases from J, the junction kept 8 bases outside the gene matches. Germline CDR1 and CDR2: SQVTM and ANQGSEA. CDR3 nucleotides: TGCAGCGTTCGGGAGGCCAATGAGCAGTACTTC. Protein sequence: CSVREANEQYF.

This clonotype showed up just a few times. The rearrangement joins TRBV7-9 to TRBJ1-1; no clear D gene. CDR3 length: 16 residues. V lost 3 bases and J lost 0, with 14 bases in between. CDR1 is SEHNR, CDR2 FQNEAQ, per germline (reference sequence). As DNA, the CDR3 is TGTGCCAGCAGCTTCGACCCATCAAGGCTGAACACTGAAGCTTTCTTT. Translation gives CASSFDPSRLNTEAFF.

The chain carries TRBV19 and TRBJ2-4; 12 bases line up with TRBD2. CDR1 and CDR2 (germline): LNHDA, SQIVND (reference sequence). This CDR3 region has 19 residues. The junction had 12 bases not matched to a gene; V was cut back by 6 bases and J by 0 bases. This CDR3 reads CASSRTGTSGSLAKNIQYF. The CDR3 bases are TGTGCCAGTAGCCGAACCGGGACTAGCGGGTCTCTAGCCAAAAACATTCAGTACTTC.

The V and J genes are TRBV24-1 and TRBJ2-1, with D possibly TRBD2 on 6 matching bases. The DNA end lines up better with TRBJ2-7; the J call may be wrong. Germline V lookup: CDR1 KGHDR, CDR2 SFDVKD. The CDR3 has 15 amino acids. The CDR3 DNA reads TGTGCCACCAGTGATGGCGGGACCCCTCGCAATGAGCAGTACTTC. Amino acid sequence: CATSDGGTPRNEQYF.

V usage is TRBV6-5 and J usage is TRBJ1-4; 8 bases map to TRBD1. The CDR3 covers 14 residues. Germline V gene lookup returns CDR1 MNHEY and CDR2 SVGAGI. V trimming: 6 bases; J trimming: 13 bases; junction bases outside the gene matches: 13. CDR3 amino acids: CASSPGQGRLLLFF. In DNA form, the CDR3 reads TGTGCCAGCAGCCCCGGACAGGGACGGCTTTTACTGTTTTTT.

CDR3 protein: CASRGGAGELAEQFF. The CDR3 DNA reads as TGTGCCAGCCGTGGGGGGGCGGGAGAGCTGGCTGAGCAGTTCTTC. The chain is built from TRBV6-5 and TRBJ2-1, with D possibly matching TRBD2 (7 bases). The CDR3 loop spans 15 amino acids. The germline V gene has CDR1 MNHEY and CDR2 SVGAGI. V was shortened by 8 bases and J by 9 bases, with 23 bases between the two germline ends.

The V and J genes are TRBV12-3 or TRBV12-4 and TRBJ2-4; D call uncertain. The CDR3 has 14 residues. Trimming took off 7 bases at V and 0 bases at J, with 10 bases between the two ends. In DNA, the CDR3 is TGTGCCAGCATGGAAAACGTAGCCAAAAACATTCAGTACTTC. Protein sequence: CASMENVAKNIQYF.

V gene TRBV5-5 combines with J gene TRBJ2-1, with 8 bases lining up with TRBD1. Germline CDR1 is SGHKS and CDR2 is YYEKEE (reference sequence). The CDR3 is made up of 15 amino acids. With 4 bases clipped from V and 3 bases from J, the junction kept 6 bases outside the gene matches. CDR3 nucleotide sequence: TGTGCCAGCAGCGAGAGGACAGGGTACTACAATGAGCAGTTCTTC. The encoded protein is CASSERTGYYNEQFF.

This clonotype showed up just a few times. V and J are TRBV28 and TRBJ2-1; perhaps TRBD1 as D (6 bases). Trimming cost V 4 bases and J 1 base, with 14 bases left between them. The CDR3 extends over 16 amino acids. The germline gives CDR1 MDHEN, CDR2 SYDVKM. CDR3 protein: CASSSSGVESYNEQFF. The CDR3 DNA is TGTGCCAGCAGTTCCTCAGGGGTTGAGTCCTACAATGAGCAGTTCTTC.

The gene calls are TRBV5-1 and TRBJ1-2, with TRBD1 matching over 8 bases. Losses at the gene ends were 5 bases for V and 1 base for J; bases not matched to a gene: 4. The germline V gene has CDR1 SGHRS and CDR2 YFSETQ. This CDR3 spans 14 amino acids. The CDR3 loop reads CASSPGQVNYGYTF. As DNA, the CDR3 is TGCGCCAGCAGTCCGGGACAGGTTAACTATGGCTACACCTTC.

The chain combines TRBV4-1 with TRBJ2-1; D could derive from TRBD1 or TRBD2 (6 bases each). The germline V gene has CDR1 MGHRA and CDR2 YSYEKL. The V end lost 3 bases, the J end lost 0 bases, and 15 bases lay between the germline ends. The CDR3 loop spans 17 amino acids. For the CDR3, the DNA is TGCGCCAGCAGCCAGGGGGGCGGGGCCTCCTCCTACAATGAGCAGTTCTTC. Encoded protein: CASSQGGGASSYNEQFF.

In this sample, this clonotype turned up a few times. The gene calls are TRBV29-1 and TRBJ2-5; 12 bases line up with TRBD2. The germline CDR1 and CDR2 sequences are SQVTM and ANQGSEA. This CDR3 has 13 amino acids. After removal of 6 bases from V and 4 bases from J, the junction contained 3 bases not matched to a gene. The DNA for the CDR3 is TGCAGCGTGTGGACTAGCGGGACAGAGACCCAGTACTTC. It encodes CSVWTSGTETQYF.

The chain couples TRBV10-3 to TRBJ2-1; 9 bases agree with TRBD2. With 7 bases clipped from V and 8 bases from J, the junction kept 6 bases outside the gene matches. This CDR3 is built from 13 residues. Germline-derived CDR1 and CDR2 are ENHRY and SYGVKD. The CDR3 DNA reads as TGTGCCATCACTGCGGGAGGGGGGGATGAGCAGTTCTTC. Encoded protein: CAITAGGGDEQFF.

This sequence joins TRBV20-1 and TRBJ2-3, with TRBD2 matching over 14 bases. Germline V gene sequence: CDR1 DFQATT, CDR2 SNEGSKA (reference sequence). The CDR3 covers 15 residues. The V and J ends lost 0 bases and 5 bases, in that order; junction bases with no gene match: 1. As DNA, the CDR3 is TGCAGTGCTAGAGACGGGACTAGCGGGGGAGATACGCAGTATTTT. Translating it yields CSARDGTSGGDTQYF.